This T cell receptor (beta chain) stems from a study of blood T cell repertoires in COVID-19 (TCRdb year 2020). For the wider study: Samples covering the acute and convalescent phases of COVID-19 were provided by collaborators in the United States, Italy and Spain. Where available, HLA class I and class II types were taken from metadata supplied by the sample provider and were not determined by assay-based typing. Deeply sampled blood TCRbeta repertoires from subjects exposed to, actively infected with, or recovered from COVID-19 were included in the dataset. A de-identified subject ID, COVID-19 status, age in years and sex were almost always included in the sample metadata. The material from the prospective study consisted of cDNA or gDNA derived from T cells, B-cell-depleted T cells, or PBMCs. Samples were obtained from the ongoing ImmuneRACE study (first 160 participants) and from about 1,300 subjects provided by 6 global collaborators. The repertoires were released in a freely available public database meant as a resource for research on the immune response to SARS-CoV-2. Broad study findings and their caveats: How much clinical and demographic metadata was included differed by source and by participant, and the metadata was provided uncurated.

V is clipped by 4 bases and J by 3 bases, and the sequence between their germline boundaries is 11 bases long. For CDR1 and CDR2, the germline V gene lists SGHRS and YFSETQ. The CDR3 measures 13 amino acids from cysteine to phenylalanine. Just CDR3 DNA is preserved here, 39 bases in frame from base 1. At one collaborating source in Seattle, patients were enrolled during active infection and were followed longitudinally through the course of disease. Each collaborating institution followed its own protocols to collect whole blood in K2EDTA tubes. For TCRbeta analysis, collaborator samples were shipped as frozen whole blood, as isolated PBMCs, or as DNA extracted from either sample type. As to this clone: The specificity of this receptor is unknown. No clone much larger than this one lies a single base away; base qualities are absent.

The immunoSEQ Assay, a bias-controlled multiplex PCR, was used to amplify TCRbeta CDR3 regions from genomic DNA. The paper's data handling went like this. The number of nucleated cells in each sample was estimated by amplification of reference gene primers within the assay. To quantify the absolute abundance of each unique TCRbeta CDR3 rearrangement, sequence reads were collapsed and filtered. Productive Simpson clonality was computed per sample as the square root of Simpson's diversity index over productive rearrangements. TCRdb mirrors the immuneACCESS table, restricted to in-frame sequences. Some clones are absent from its copies; in checked studies, under half trace to an unresolved V gene, and the reason for the others is unknown. The DNA was the basis for D and trimming; V, J and clone size are from that table. Within this sample are around 400,000 clones, with about 89% of them counted one time only. In total, the top ten clones hold about 10% of the sample.

The sample consisted of peripheral blood. The V and J genes are TRBV5-1 and TRBJ2-7; the best D guess is TRBD1, with 5 bases matching. The TCR comes from a young woman with COVID-19, enrolled during active disease. The CDR3 loop reads CASSPGLGYEQYF. The base sequence is TGCGCCAGCAGCCCAGGGTTGGGCTACGAGCAGTACTTC.